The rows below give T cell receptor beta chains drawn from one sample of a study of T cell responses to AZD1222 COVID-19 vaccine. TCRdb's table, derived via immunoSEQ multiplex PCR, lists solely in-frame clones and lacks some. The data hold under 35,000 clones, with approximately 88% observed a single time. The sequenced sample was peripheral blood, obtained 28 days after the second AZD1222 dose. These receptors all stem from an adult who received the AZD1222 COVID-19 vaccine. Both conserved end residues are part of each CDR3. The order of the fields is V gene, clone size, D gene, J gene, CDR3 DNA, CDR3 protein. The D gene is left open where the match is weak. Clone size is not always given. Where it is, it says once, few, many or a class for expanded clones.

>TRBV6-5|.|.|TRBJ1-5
TGTGCCAGCAGTTACTCCGCCGGATTCAATCAGCCCCAGCATTTT
CASSYSAGFNQPQHF
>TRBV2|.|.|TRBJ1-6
TGTGCCAGCAACCCCGGATTTTTAGATTCACCCCTCCACTTT
CASNPGFLDSPLHF
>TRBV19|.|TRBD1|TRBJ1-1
TGTGCCAGTAGTAGAACAGGGGGAAGTACGAGAAAGAACACTGAAGCTTTCTTT
CASSRTGGSTRKNTEAFF
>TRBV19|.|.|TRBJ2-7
TGTGCCAGTAGTATTGCGGACACGGGGTCCTACGAGCAGTACTTC
CASSIADTGSYEQYF
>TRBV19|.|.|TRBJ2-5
TGTGCCAGTGCTAGCGGAGGGGGCCAAGAGACCCAGTACTTC
CASASGGGQETQYF
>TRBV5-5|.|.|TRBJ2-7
TGTGCCACCTTTAGACAGGAGACCTACGAGCAGTACTTC
CATFRQETYEQYF
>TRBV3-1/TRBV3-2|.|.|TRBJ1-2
TGTGCCAGCAGCCAAGAACTGGGGACCTATGGCTACACCTTC
CASSQELGTYGYTF
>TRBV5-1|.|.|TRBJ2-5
TGCGCCAGCAGCGCCGACCAAGAGACCCAGTACTTC
CASSADQETQYF
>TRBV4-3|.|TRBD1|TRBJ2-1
TGCGCCAGCAGCCAAGATCGAGGGGGCCGTGAGCAGTTCTTC
CASSQDRGGREQFF
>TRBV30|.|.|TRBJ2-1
TGTGCCTGGATGGCTTACAATGAGCAGTTCTTC
CAWMAYNEQFF
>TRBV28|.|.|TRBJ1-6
TGTGCCAGCAGTTTCCCAGAAAGCAATTCACCCCTCCACTTT
CASSFPESNSPLHF
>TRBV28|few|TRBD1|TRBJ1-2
TGTGCCAGCAGTTTACAGGGGGCTTCGCACTTC
CASSLQGASHF
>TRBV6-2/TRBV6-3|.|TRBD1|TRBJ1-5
TGTGCCAGCAGCTCAGACAGGGTCCAGCCCCAGCATTTT
CASSSDRVQPQHF
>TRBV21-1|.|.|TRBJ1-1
TGTGCCAGCAGCAAAAAAGAAGGCGGGACAGGGACTGAAGCTTTCTTT
CASSKKEGGTGTEAFF
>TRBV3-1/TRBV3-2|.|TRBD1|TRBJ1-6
TGTGCCAGCAGTCAGGACAGGTTTAATTCACCCCTCCACTTT
CASSQDRFNSPLHF
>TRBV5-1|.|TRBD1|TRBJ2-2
TGCGCCAGCAGCTTGAGGGACAGCACGAACACCGGGGAGCTGTTTTTT
CASSLRDSTNTGELFF
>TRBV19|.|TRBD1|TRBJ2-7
TGTGCCAGTAGCCCGGACAGGGGGGCCTACGAGCAGTACTTC
CASSPDRGAYEQYF
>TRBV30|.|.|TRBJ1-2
TGTGCCTGGAGGAAAGTCAGGCTCGGAGGGTATGGCTACACCTTC
CAWRKVRLGGYGYTF
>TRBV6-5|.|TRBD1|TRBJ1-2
TGTGCCAGCAGTTACGGGACAGGGGCCCATGGCTACACCTTC
CASSYGTGAHGYTF
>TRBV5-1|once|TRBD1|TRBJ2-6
TGCGCCAGCAGCTTGGGGCTCCGACAGGGGATAATAACTGGGGCCAACGTCCTGACTTTC
CASSLGLRQGIITGANVLTF
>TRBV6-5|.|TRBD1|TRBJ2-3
TGTGCCAGCAGTTACACAACAGGGGGCAGAACAGATACGCAGTATTTT
CASSYTTGGRTDTQYF
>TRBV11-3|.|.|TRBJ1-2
TGTGCCAGCAGCCTCGGACCTAACTATGGCTACACCTTC
CASSLGPNYGYTF
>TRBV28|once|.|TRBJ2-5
TGTGCCAGCAGCCTTAGGGGGATTTCGGAAGAGACCCAGTACTTC
CASSLRGISEETQYF
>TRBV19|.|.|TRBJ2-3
TGTGCCAGTACCCTCGGGACCACTTTGGAGGATACGCAGTATTTT
CASTLGTTLEDTQYF
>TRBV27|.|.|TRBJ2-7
TGTGCCAGCAACTTCACGCGGTTCGCCACATCCCAGGGCTATTCCTACGAGCAGTACTTC
CASNFTRFATSQGYSYEQYF
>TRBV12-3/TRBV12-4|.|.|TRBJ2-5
TGTGCCAGCAGTTTAGGTTGGATGAAGACCCAGTACTTC
CASSLGWMKTQYF
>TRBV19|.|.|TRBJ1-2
TGTGCCAGTAGTATAGTCGGGGCCACGTATGGCTACACCTTC
CASSIVGATYGYTF
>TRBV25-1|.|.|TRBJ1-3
TGTGCCAGCAGTCCCAAAACCGGGTGGACTGGAAACACCATATATTTT
CASSPKTGWTGNTIYF
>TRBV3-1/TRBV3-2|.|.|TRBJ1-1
TGTGCCAGCAGCCAAGATTACGGTGAAGCTTTCTTT
CASSQDYGEAFF
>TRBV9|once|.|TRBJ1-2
TGTGCCAGCGCCGATGTAGTGTATGGCTACACCTTC
CASADVVYGYTF
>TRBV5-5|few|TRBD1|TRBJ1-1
TGTGCCAGCAGCCAGGGACAGGCCATGAACACTGAAGCTTTCTTT
CASSQGQAMNTEAFF
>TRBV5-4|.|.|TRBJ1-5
TGTGCCAGCAGCTTGCAAGGGTCCAATCAGCCCCAGCATTTT
CASSLQGSNQPQHF
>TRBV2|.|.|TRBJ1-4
TGTGCCATCCTCCCCAGAGATGCTGCAACTAATGAAAAACTGTTTTTT
CAILPRDAATNEKLFF
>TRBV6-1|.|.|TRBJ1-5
TGTGCCAGCAGTGAATTCGCCAGTCCTAATCAGCCCCAGCATTTT
CASSEFASPNQPQHF
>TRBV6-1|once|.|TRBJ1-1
TGTGCCAGCAGTGAAGCGGGGGGACCGAACACTGAAGCTTTCTTT
CASSEAGGPNTEAFF
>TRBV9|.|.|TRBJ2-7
TGTGCCAGCAGCGTGGAACAACAGGGCTACGAGCAGTACTTC
CASSVEQQGYEQYF
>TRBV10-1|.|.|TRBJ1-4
TGCGCCAGCAAAAACAGGGCGTTTAGAGGTGAAAAACTGTTTTTT
CASKNRAFRGEKLFF
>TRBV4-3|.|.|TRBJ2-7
TGCGCCAGCAGGACGAATGTAGGACACCCCTACGAGCAGTACTTC
CASRTNVGHPYEQYF
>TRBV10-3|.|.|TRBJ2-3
TGTGCCATCAGTGGGACGTTTTCAGATACGCAGTATTTT
CAISGTFSDTQYF
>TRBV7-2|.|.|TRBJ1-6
TGTGCCAGCAGCCTAAATCAGGGTTTAGGTTCACCCCTCCACTTT
CASSLNQGLGSPLHF
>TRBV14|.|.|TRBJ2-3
TGTGCCAGCAGCCAAGGGGGATCGCTCACAGATACGCAGTATTTT
CASSQGGSLTDTQYF
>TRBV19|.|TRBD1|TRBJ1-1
TGTGCCAGTAGTAGACAGGGTCCTCCGAACACTGAAGCTTTCTTT
CASSRQGPPNTEAFF
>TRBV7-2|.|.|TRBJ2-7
TGTGCCAGCAGCCCGCATGGTAGGGGGTCCACCTACGAGCAGTACTTC
CASSPHGRGSTYEQYF
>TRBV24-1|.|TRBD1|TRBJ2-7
TGTGCCACCAGTGACTCCCGGGACAGGATGTCCTACGAGCAGTACTTC
CATSDSRDRMSYEQYF
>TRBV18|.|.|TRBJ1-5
TGTGCCAGCTCACCCGCTAGCCAGGTTCAGCATTTT
CASSPASQVQHF
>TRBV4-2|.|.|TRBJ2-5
TGTGCCAGCAGCCAAGATCATAGAGAGACCCAGTACTTC
CASSQDHRETQYF
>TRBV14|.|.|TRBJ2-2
TGTGCCAGCAGCCAATCCCTCGGGGATACCGGGGAGCTGTTTTTT
CASSQSLGDTGELFF
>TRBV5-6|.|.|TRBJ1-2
TGTGCCAGCAGCCTGGGGAGTGGCTACACCTTC
CASSLGSGYTF
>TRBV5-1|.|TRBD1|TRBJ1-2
TGCGCCAGCAGCGGGGGAACAGGGGGACATGGCTACACCTTC
CASSGGTGGHGYTF
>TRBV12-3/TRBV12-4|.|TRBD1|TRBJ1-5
TGTGCCAGCAGGAGACAGGGGAATCAGCCCCAGCATTTT
CASRRQGNQPQHF
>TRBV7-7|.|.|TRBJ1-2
TGTGCTAGCAGCTTCTGGGCATCAACGCGTAACTATGGCTACACCTTC
CASSFWASTRNYGYTF
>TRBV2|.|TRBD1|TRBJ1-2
TGTGCCAGCATTGGACAGGGGGCTGGCTATGGCTACACCTTC
CASIGQGAGYGYTF
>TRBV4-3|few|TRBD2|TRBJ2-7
TGCGCCAGCAGCCAAGATCGCCTAGCGGGGGGGGTCGCCTACGAGCAGTACTTC
CASSQDRLAGGVAYEQYF
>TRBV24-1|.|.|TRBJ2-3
TGTGCCACCAGTGCAGGGAGCACAGATACGCAGTATTTT
CATSAGSTDTQYF